This T cell receptor beta chain was observed in a study of OX40 agonist ivuxolimab in advanced cancers. Broader study findings: On average, a greater number of expanded clones characterised CD8+ T cells relative to CD4+.

On this clone: Its cognate antigen is unknown.

This CDR3 contains 15 residues. The V and J ends lost 2 bases and 3 bases respectively, with 10 bases between them. Looked up from germline, CDR1 is MNHNY and CDR2 is SVGAGI (reference sequence). Method: immunoSEQ multiplex PCR; TCRdb's copy keeps in-frame clones and lacks some. The table records about 90,000 clones, roughly 93% of them present only once. Material: CD4+ or CD8+ T cells sorted from blood, obtained in a trial of the OX40 agonist ivuxolimab. The chain has TRBV6-6 and TRBJ2-2; weak D call: TRBD2 (6 bases). The TCR sequence derives from an adult with an advanced solid tumor such as melanoma, head and neck, liver or kidney cancer. The CDR3 reads CASSYAGGDTGELFF. As DNA, the CDR3 is TGTGCCAGCAGTTACGCTGGAGGGGACACCGGGGAGCTGTTTTTT.